This entry is about one TCR beta chain. Its antigen is undetermined. The germline gives CDR1 LGHDT, CDR2 YNNKEL (reference sequence). This CDR3 spans 16 amino acids. Trimming shortened V by 4 bases and J by 4 bases, and 19 bases separated the two germline ends. This entry comes from a study of T cell responses to AZD1222 COVID-19 vaccine. Study conclusions and caveats: Without day 14 samples, only post-peak T cell repertoires were studied.

The protocol was immunoSEQ multiplex PCR, while the TCRdb copy is restricted to in-frame clones and leaves out a portion. The sample comprises some 150,000 clones, approximately 92% of which are singletons, and around 2.9% rests with the top ten. The sequencing here drew on peripheral blood, taken 28 days after the second AZD1222 dose. This TCR came from an adult who received the AZD1222 COVID-19 vaccine. The chain recombines TRBV3-1 (or the pseudogene TRBV3-2) with TRBJ2-5; D is unresolved. CDR3 protein: CASSPPAVANVETQYF. The CDR3 coding sequence is TGTGCCAGCAGCCCCCCGGCGGTAGCAAACGTAGAGACCCAGTACTTC.